Presented here are 5 T cell receptor beta chains from one specimen sequenced in a study of T cells in Graves' hyperthyroidism and ophthalmopathy. Amplified TCR beta CDR3 regions came from RNA transcripts. With the HTBI primer set, the TCR CDR3 went through a first round of RT-PCR. TCRdb recomputed calls from the multiplex PCR reads with MiXCR, one row per CDR3 protein. The data show 750,000 to 950,000 distinct CDR3 sequences, with roughly 40% seen just once and 8% to 9% held by the top ten. The sample was blood. The source of these receptors is a man younger than 30 with Graves' hyperthyroidism.

J is TRBJ2-2 and V is TRBV7-8, with 9 nucleotides matching TRBD2. CDR3 length: 13 amino acids. V trimming: 11 bases; J trimming: 5 bases; junction bases outside the gene matches: 6. CDR1 is SGHVS and CDR2 is FQNEAQ in the germline V gene. CDR3 coding DNA: TGTGCCTGGACGGGACTAGCAACCGGGGAGCTGTTTTTT. Residues: CAWTGLATGELFF.

The chain employs TRBV20-1 and TRBJ1-2, with 8 bases that match TRBD1. Trimming removed 3 bases from V and 13 bases from J; junction bases left unmatched: 16. CDR1 DFQATT and CDR2 SNEGSKA come from the germline V gene (reference sequence). This CDR3 region has 14 residues. The chain's CDR3 is CSASRTGFLTPCTF. CDR3 sequence (DNA): TGCAGTGCTAGTCGGACAGGGTTTTTGACGCCTTGCACCTTC.

Many counts were recorded for this clonotype. V and J are TRBV24-1 and TRBJ2-7; D perhaps matches TRBD1 (5 bases). The CDR3 is 12 residues long. Trimming shortened V by 3 bases and J by 5 bases, and 7 bases separated the two germline ends. Germline values: CDR1 KGHDR, CDR2 SFDVKD. The CDR3 sequence: CATSDPGNEQYF. CDR3 nucleotide sequence: TGTGCCACCAGTGATCCAGGGAACGAGCAGTACTTC.

This clonotype was observed many times. V gene TRBV7-9 combines with J gene TRBJ1-2, with D perhaps matching TRBD1 (5 bases). CDR1 SEHNR and CDR2 FQNEAQ come from the germline V gene (reference sequence). There are 14 residues in the CDR3. Trimming pared 0 bases from V and 3 bases from J, leaving 8 bases between. CDR3 region: CASSLAQGDYGYTF. In DNA form, the CDR3 reads TGTGCCAGCAGCTTAGCCCAGGGCGACTATGGCTACACCTTC.

Points on this clonotype: This may be a read error, as it is one base from a much larger clone. The CDR3 nucleotides are TGTGCCACCAGCGGACCCAATTACGAGCAGTACTTC. Its protein product is CATSGPNYEQYF. J is TRBJ2-7 and V is TRBV15; no clear D gene. Trimming took off 5 bases at V and 4 bases at J, with 9 bases between the two ends. Germline V gene lookup returns CDR1 LNHNV and CDR2 YYDKDF (reference sequence). The CDR3 covers 12 residues.